A selection of T cell receptor beta chains follows, all from one sample in a study of T cells after yellow fever vaccination. One entry per CDR3 protein, called by TCRdb with MiXCR from the 5' RACE reads. The repertoire holds about 340,000 distinct CDR3 sequences, with around 13% as singletons. The material sequenced was CD4+ T cells sorted from PBMCs, taken 15 days after the yellow fever booster vaccination. These receptors came from a man aged 18 to 30 who received the YFV17D yellow fever vaccine. Both conserved end residues are part of each CDR3. A D gene is named only where the DNA matches it firmly. A row's size may be missing; if present it is once, few, many or a size class.

V: TRBV27
size: few
J: TRBJ1-4
D: NA
CDR3: CASSPLGWANEKLFF
DNA: TGTGCCAGCAGTCCTCTGGGGTGGGCTAATGAAAAACTGTTTTTT

V: TRBV2
size: NA
J: TRBJ1-4
D: TRBD1
CDR3: CASSRDRGTDEKLFF
DNA: TGTGCCAGCAGTAGAGACAGGGGAACTGATGAAAAACTGTTTTTT

V: TRBV7-2
size: few
J: TRBJ1-6
D: NA
CDR3: CASRYVKESNSPLHF
DNA: TGTGCCAGCAGATATGTAAAGGAGAGTAATTCACCCCTCCACTTT

V: TRBV4-1
size: NA
J: TRBJ1-2
D: TRBD1
CDR3: CASNTGTEVPYGYTF
DNA: TGCGCCAGCAACACCGGGACAGAAGTCCCATATGGCTACACCTTC

V: TRBV4-2
size: few
J: TRBJ1-1
D: TRBD1
CDR3: CASSRPGQDTEAFF
DNA: TGTGCCAGCAGCCGTCCGGGACAGGACACTGAAGCTTTCTTT

V: TRBV11-2
size: NA
J: TRBJ2-5
D: NA
CDR3: CASSLTGPGTQYF
DNA: TGTGCCAGCAGCTTGACAGGCCCAGGGACCCAGTACTTC

V: TRBV28
size: few
J: TRBJ1-2
D: NA
CDR3: CASSLQEGYTF
DNA: TGTGCCAGCAGTTTACAAGAGGGCTACACCTTC

V: TRBV7-9
size: few
J: TRBJ2-7
D: NA
CDR3: CASSRTDSYEQYF
DNA: TGTGCCAGCAGTCGGACAGATTCCTACGAGCAGTACTTC

V: TRBV29-1
size: many
J: TRBJ2-2
D: NA
CDR3: CSVEEVEGGELFF
DNA: TGCAGCGTTGAAGAAGTCGAGGGGGGGGAGCTGTTTTTT

V: TRBV20-1
size: NA
J: TRBJ2-1
D: NA
CDR3: CSARDSAGISSYNEQFF
DNA: TGCAGTGCTAGAGATTCGGCCGGGATTAGCTCCTACAATGAGCAGTTCTTC

V: TRBV7-9
size: NA
J: TRBJ2-6
D: NA
CDR3: CASSARASGANVLTF
DNA: TGTGCCAGCAGCGCAAGAGCCTCTGGGGCCAACGTCCTGACTTTC

V: TRBV7-2
size: few
J: TRBJ2-5
D: TRBD2
CDR3: CASSLASGGPTQYF
DNA: TGTGCCAGCAGCTTAGCTAGCGGGGGGCCGACCCAGTACTTC

V: TRBV20-1
size: few
J: TRBJ1-4
D: NA
CDR3: CSAPKVSTNEKLFF
DNA: TGCAGCGCCCCAAAGGTATCAACTAATGAAAAACTGTTTTTT

V: TRBV11-2
size: many
J: TRBJ2-3
D: TRBD1
CDR3: CASSLRGDRGMDTQYF
DNA: TGTGCCAGCAGCTTAAGAGGGGACAGGGGTATGGATACGCAGTATTTT

V: TRBV5-1
size: few
J: TRBJ2-1
D: NA
CDR3: CASSLTGEVSYNEQFF
DNA: TGCGCCAGCAGCCTCACAGGGGAGGTATCCTACAATGAGCAGTTCTTC

V: TRBV20-1
size: NA
J: TRBJ2-3
D: NA
CDR3: CSARDGTRVTDTQYF
DNA: TGCAGTGCTAGAGATGGGACGAGGGTCACAGATACGCAGTATTTT

V: TRBV5-1
size: NA
J: TRBJ2-5
D: NA
CDR3: CASSLETGSVETQYF
DNA: TGCGCCAGCAGCTTGGAAACAGGATCGGTGGAGACCCAGTACTTC

V: TRBV9
size: NA
J: TRBJ2-2
D: TRBD2
CDR3: CASSVGSGGDTGRELFF
DNA: TGTGCCAGCAGCGTAGGTAGCGGGGGGGACACTGGACGGGAGCTGTTTTTT

V: TRBV4-1
size: many
J: TRBJ2-7
D: NA
CDR3: CASSQPLGGRRLHYEQYF
DNA: TGCGCCAGCAGCCAACCCCTAGGAGGAAGGAGATTACACTACGAGCAGTACTTC

V: TRBV4-3
size: many
J: TRBJ2-5
D: TRBD1
CDR3: CASSTGALPGQETQYF
DNA: TGCGCCAGCAGCACAGGGGCGCTCCCGGGCCAAGAGACCCAGTACTTC

V: TRBV5-1
size: many
J: TRBJ1-1
D: NA
CDR3: CASSPGGIGTGRTEAFF
DNA: TGCGCCAGCAGCCCGGGGGGGATCGGGACCGGGAGAACTGAAGCTTTCTTT

V: TRBV28
size: NA
J: TRBJ1-6
D: TRBD1
CDR3: CASSPRDRETPLHF
DNA: TGTGCCAGCAGTCCCCGGGACAGGGAGACACCCCTCCACTTT

V: TRBV6-2/TRBV6-3
size: few
J: TRBJ2-6
D: TRBD2
CDR3: CASSYGGGAAGANVLTF
DNA: TGTGCCAGCAGTTACGGCGGGGGGGCCGCTGGGGCCAACGTCCTGACTTTC

V: TRBV4-3
size: many
J: TRBJ1-2
D: TRBD1
CDR3: CASSQETGEGYGYTF
DNA: TGCGCCAGCAGCCAAGAAACAGGGGAAGGCTATGGCTACACCTTC

V: TRBV29-1
size: many
J: TRBJ1-5
D: NA
CDR3: CSVLIGNQPQHF
DNA: TGCAGCGTACTCATTGGAAATCAGCCCCAGCATTTT

V: TRBV7-9
size: NA
J: TRBJ2-3
D: NA
CDR3: CASSLDGTGRDTQYF
DNA: TGTGCCAGCAGCTTAGACGGGACGGGGAGAGATACGCAGTATTTT

V: TRBV7-2
size: few
J: TRBJ2-1
D: NA
CDR3: CASSRQEYNEQFF
DNA: TGTGCCAGCAGCAGACAGGAGTACAATGAGCAGTTCTTC

V: TRBV12-3/TRBV12-4
size: NA
J: TRBJ1-2
D: TRBD1
CDR3: CASSRDREGYTF
DNA: TGTGCCAGCAGCAGGGACAGGGAAGGCTACACCTTC

V: TRBV2
size: NA
J: TRBJ2-7
D: NA
CDR3: CASVRDVANEQYF
DNA: TGTGCCAGCGTCAGGGATGTGGCGAACGAGCAGTACTTC

V: TRBV28
size: NA
J: TRBJ2-4
D: NA
CDR3: CASGPVGTGENIQYF
DNA: TGTGCCAGCGGGCCCGTGGGTACTGGAGAAAACATTCAGTACTTC

V: TRBV7-9
size: NA
J: TRBJ2-5
D: TRBD2
CDR3: CASSQGAGGTETQYF
DNA: TGTGCCAGCAGCCAAGGTGCGGGGGGCACGGAGACCCAGTACTTC

V: TRBV5-6
size: NA
J: TRBJ1-1
D: TRBD1
CDR3: CASSWAGTGVTEAFF
DNA: TGTGCCAGCAGCTGGGCCGGGACAGGGGTCACTGAAGCTTTCTTT

V: TRBV6-5
size: few
J: TRBJ2-5
D: NA
CDR3: CASSYSILGRTQYF
DNA: TGTGCCAGCAGTTACTCGATTCTTGGGCGGACCCAGTACTTC

V: TRBV19
size: NA
J: TRBJ2-2
D: TRBD2
CDR3: CASTSRGADTGELFF
DNA: TGTGCCAGTACTTCGCGGGGGGCCGACACCGGGGAGCTGTTTTTT

V: TRBV14
size: few
J: TRBJ1-4
D: NA
CDR3: CASSPGRRLFF
DNA: TGTGCCAGCAGCCCAGGGCGGAGGCTGTTTTTT

V: TRBV12-3/TRBV12-4
size: many
J: TRBJ1-1
D: NA
CDR3: CASSPTGNTEAFF
DNA: TGTGCCAGCAGTCCGACAGGGAACACTGAAGCTTTCTTT

V: TRBV5-5
size: few
J: TRBJ2-1
D: TRBD2
CDR3: CASSLALSGGFDEQFF
DNA: TGTGCCAGCAGCTTGGCTCTTAGCGGGGGGTTCGATGAGCAGTTCTTC

V: TRBV5-4
size: NA
J: TRBJ2-2
D: TRBD2
CDR3: CASSFDSGGKNTGELFF
DNA: TGTGCCAGCAGCTTCGATAGCGGGGGGAAAAACACCGGGGAGCTGTTTTTT

V: TRBV7-9
size: NA
J: TRBJ2-7
D: TRBD1
CDR3: CASTLLLGQGSYEQYF
DNA: TGTGCCAGCACGCTCCTTTTGGGACAGGGAAGCTACGAGCAGTACTTC

V: TRBV6-5
size: few
J: TRBJ1-5
D: NA
CDR3: CASSYSIRGNQPQHF
DNA: TGTGCCAGCAGTTACTCGATCAGGGGCAATCAGCCCCAGCATTTT

V: TRBV19
size: few
J: TRBJ2-1
D: TRBD1
CDR3: CASTHRDRALNEQFF
DNA: TGTGCCAGTACCCACCGTGACAGGGCGCTGAATGAGCAGTTCTTC

V: TRBV6-5
size: few
J: TRBJ1-2
D: NA
CDR3: CASSYSLTRGAHYGYTF
DNA: TGTGCCAGCAGTTACTCCCTAACAAGGGGCGCTCACTATGGCTACACCTTC

V: TRBV5-1
size: NA
J: TRBJ2-1
D: TRBD1
CDR3: CASSIGTGGKSYNEQFF
DNA: TGCGCCAGCAGTATCGGGACAGGGGGCAAGTCCTACAATGAGCAGTTCTTC

V: TRBV5-1
size: few
J: TRBJ2-2
D: TRBD2
CDR3: CASSLVPVGGAGELFF
DNA: TGCGCCAGCAGCTTGGTCCCCGTGGGAGGGGCCGGGGAGCTGTTTTTT

V: TRBV12-3/TRBV12-4
size: few
J: TRBJ2-1
D: NA
CDR3: CASSSYRRPYNEQFF
DNA: TGTGCCAGCAGTTCGTACAGGAGGCCTTACAATGAGCAGTTCTTC

V: TRBV6-5
size: NA
J: TRBJ1-2
D: NA
CDR3: CASSDYGVFGYGYTF
DNA: TGTGCCAGCAGTGACTATGGGGTCTTTGGCTATGGCTACACCTTC

V: TRBV19
size: NA
J: TRBJ1-5
D: NA
CDR3: CASSIAYQPQHF
DNA: TGTGCCAGTAGTATTGCTTATCAGCCCCAGCATTTT

V: TRBV9
size: NA
J: TRBJ1-2
D: NA
CDR3: CASSVAGGLYGYTF
DNA: TGTGCCAGCAGCGTAGCCGGGGGACTATATGGCTACACCTTC

V: TRBV7-2
size: few
J: TRBJ2-4
D: TRBD2
CDR3: CASSLQRGDGIQYF
DNA: TGTGCCAGCAGCTTACAGCGGGGGGATGGCATTCAGTACTTC

V: TRBV6-2/TRBV6-3
size: many
J: TRBJ1-5
D: TRBD1
CDR3: CASSRRQGYYGQPQHF
DNA: TGTGCCAGCTCGAGGAGACAGGGGTACTATGGCCAGCCCCAGCATTTT

V: TRBV7-2
size: few
J: TRBJ1-2
D: NA
CDR3: CASSFLAPYYGYTF
DNA: TGTGCCAGCAGCTTTTTGGCTCCTTACTATGGCTACACCTTC

V: TRBV12-3/TRBV12-4
size: NA
J: TRBJ2-1
D: NA
CDR3: CASSTTYNEQFF
DNA: TGTGCCAGCAGTACCACTTACAATGAGCAGTTCTTC

V: TRBV29-1
size: NA
J: TRBJ2-7
D: NA
CDR3: CSVEERREQVEQYF
DNA: TGCAGCGTTGAAGAAAGGAGGGAACAGGTCGAGCAGTACTTC